A selection of T cell receptor beta chains follows, all from one sample in a study of memory CD4+ T cells and cytomegalovirus serostatus. The assay was immunoSEQ multiplex PCR, and TCRdb's table has in-frame clones only and misses some. The table lists about 50,000 clones, 75% to 85% of them singletons, with 0.67% in the top ten. Sequenced: memory CD4+ T cells from blood. The receptors were sampled from an adult in good health and CMV-seronegative. Each CDR3 is given with its conserved first and last residue. The order of the fields is D gene, J gene, V gene, clone size, CDR3 DNA, CDR3 protein. D genes are given only for firm matches. Size is omitted from some rows. Given values are once, few, many or a class for expanded clones.

TRBD1 TRBJ1-5 TRBV10-2 - TGCGCCAGCAGCCCGGGACAGGGCCCTAATCAGCCCCAGCATTTT CASSPGQGPNQPQHF
- TRBJ1-5 TRBV7-2 - TGTGCCAGCAGCTGGTCCGGGACACATAGCAATCAGCCCCAGCATTTT CASSWSGTHSNQPQHF
- TRBJ2-3 TRBV5-1 - TGCGCCAGCACGGAAACAGATACGCAGTATTTT CASTETDTQYF
TRBD1 TRBJ1-2 TRBV7-2 once TGTGCCAGCAGCCGGACAGGGGCGAACTATGGCTACACCTTC CASSRTGANYGYTF
- TRBJ2-2 TRBV10-2 - TGCGCCAGCAGCCCGATACTAGAAACCGGGGAGCTGTTTTTT CASSPILETGELFF
- TRBJ2-3 TRBV20-1 - TGCAGTGCTGGAGGGTATACGCAGTATTTT CSAGGYTQYF
TRBD2 TRBJ2-1 TRBV4-2 - TGTGCCAGCAGCCAAGGCACTAGCGGAAATAACAATGAGCAGTTCTTC CASSQGTSGNNNEQFF
TRBD2 TRBJ2-1 TRBV15 - TGTGCCACCAGCAGACTGGGAGGGGTTGACCAGTTCTTC CATSRLGGVDQFF
- TRBJ1-2 TRBV19 - TGTGCCAGTACCGAAGCTAACTATGGCTACACCTTC CASTEANYGYTF
- TRBJ2-7 TRBV5-5 - TGTGCCAGCAGCCCCCTTCAGGGGGGTTTCTACGAGCAGTACTTC CASSPLQGGFYEQYF
- TRBJ2-7 TRBV28 - TGTGCCAGCAGTTTACCCTGGGGCTACGAGCAGTACTTC CASSLPWGYEQYF
TRBD1 TRBJ2-7 TRBV27 - TGTGCCAGCAGTTTACCGAGCCGGGACAGGGAGGAAAGCTCCTACGAGCAGTACTTC CASSLPSRDREESSYEQYF
TRBD2 TRBJ2-1 TRBV9 - TGTGCCAGCAGCGCCCACCCGGGGGGGCGGAGGGCAGATTACAATGAGCAGTTCTTC CASSAHPGGRRADYNEQFF
- TRBJ2-7 TRBV7-9 - TGTGCCAGCAGCTTATACGAGCAGTACTTC CASSLYEQYF
- TRBJ2-3 TRBV10-3 - TGTGCCATCAGTGAGCCGACCGGGACAGATACGCAGTATTTT CAISEPTGTDTQYF
TRBD2 TRBJ2-3 TRBV10-3 - TGTGCCATCAGTGAAGCGGGGGCGGTCTCCAATACGCAGTATTTT CAISEAGAVSNTQYF
- TRBJ2-7 TRBV28 - TGTGCGAGCTGTGGGGCGGGTATTACCTCCTACGAGCAGTACTTC CASCGAGITSYEQYF
- TRBJ2-7 TRBV18 - TGTGCCAGCTCGCCACCATACCCTGCGGGACCTTACGAGCAGTACTTC CASSPPYPAGPYEQYF
TRBD2 TRBJ2-7 TRBV27 - TGTGCCAGCAGTTTAACTTTTCCTAGCGGGAACCTCGAGCAGTACTTC CASSLTFPSGNLEQYF
- TRBJ1-4 TRBV27 - TGTGCCAGCAGTTTATTCCCGCTCGGGGCGACTAATGAAAAACTGTTTTTT CASSLFPLGATNEKLFF
- TRBJ2-7 TRBV28 - TGTGCCAGCAGCCCAGGTCGGGGCGAGCAGTACTTC CASSPGRGEQYF
- TRBJ2-1 TRBV2 - TGTGCCAGCAGTGAACCCATACTGACGGTGAGCTCCTACAATGAGCAGTTCTTC CASSEPILTVSSYNEQFF
TRBD1 TRBJ1-6 TRBV6-6 - TGTGCCAGCAGTTACGGGACAGGGCGCTCACCCCTCCACTTT CASSYGTGRSPLHF
TRBD1 TRBJ1-5 TRBV6-1 - TGTGCCAGCAGTGAGGGGACAGGGGTTTATCAGCCCCAGCATTTT CASSEGTGVYQPQHF
- TRBJ2-7 TRBV28 - TGTGCCAGCAGTCCCCCCCTAGTCGAGCAGTACTTC CASSPPLVEQYF
TRBD1 TRBJ1-2 TRBV19 - TGTGCCAGCGCCGAGACAGGGAGTTATGGCTACACCTTC CASAETGSYGYTF
TRBD1 TRBJ1-1 TRBV5-8 - TGTGCCAGCAGCTTGGGAGACAGGGGTTCCACTGAAGCTTTCTTT CASSLGDRGSTEAFF
TRBD1 TRBJ1-2 TRBV27 - TGTGCCAGCAGTCCGACGCCTGGGACAGGACGAACCTATGGCTACACCTTC CASSPTPGTGRTYGYTF
- TRBJ2-1 TRBV5-6 - TGTGCCAGCAGCTTGGTGGCTATACCTTACAATGAGCAGTTCTTC CASSLVAIPYNEQFF
- TRBJ1-4 TRBV28 - TGTGCCAGCAGTTCACCCAATTCAGGGACTAGGGAAAAACTGTTTTTT CASSSPNSGTREKLFF
TRBD2 TRBJ2-2 TRBV28 - TGTGCCAGCAGCAGGACTAGCGGGAGAACCGGGGAGCTGTTTTTT CASSRTSGRTGELFF
- TRBJ2-3 TRBV6-1 - TGTGCCAGCAGTCGGATTAAACAGGGCACAGATACGCAGTATTTT CASSRIKQGTDTQYF